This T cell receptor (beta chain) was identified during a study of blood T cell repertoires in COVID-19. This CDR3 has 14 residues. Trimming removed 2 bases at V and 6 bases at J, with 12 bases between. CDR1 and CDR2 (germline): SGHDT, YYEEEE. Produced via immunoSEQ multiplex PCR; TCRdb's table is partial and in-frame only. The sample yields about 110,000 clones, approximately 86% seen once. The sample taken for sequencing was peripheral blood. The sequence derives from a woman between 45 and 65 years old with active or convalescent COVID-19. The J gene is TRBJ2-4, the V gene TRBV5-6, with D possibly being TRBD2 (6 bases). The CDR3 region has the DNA TGTGCCAGCAGCTTTGTGGGAGCGGGAAACATTCAGTACTTC. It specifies CASSFVGAGNIQYF.